This TCR beta chain comes out of a study of shared clonotypes between healthy human individuals. Repertoires were generated with immunoSEQ multiplex PCR, while TCRdb's copy carries only in-frame clones and drops some. This sample carries fewer than 850,000 clones, around 96% of them seen once, and the ten largest clones take approximately 0.2%. The CDR3 runs 13 residues. Germline V CDR1 and CDR2: SGHAT, FQNNGV. The ends were cut back, 4 bases at V and 3 bases at J, with 10 bases in the middle. CD45RO negativity and positive selection for CCR7 defined naive CD8 cells, a population that excluded terminally differentiated effector memory CD45RA+ cells.

The TCR sequence derives from a man aged 30 to 45 in good health. Input material: naive CD8+ T cells sorted from blood. The rearrangement uses TRBV11-2 and TRBJ2-7; tentative D call: TRBD1 (6 bases). The CDR3 coding sequence is TGTGCCAGCAGCTCGGCACAGGGCTACGAGCAGTACTTC. It yields the protein CASSSAQGYEQYF.